The source of this T cell receptor (beta chain) is a study of blood T cells in healthy people across ages. A second PCR, run for roughly 7 to 11 cycles, used a sample-barcoded 5' primer plus a J-beta primer mix. Each cDNA molecule, via a template-switch adaptor with 12 random nucleotides, was tagged. TCRdb itself ran the 5' RACE reads through MiXCR, one entry per CDR3 protein. The sample shows 1.5 million to 2 million distinct CDR3 sequences, around half of them seen only once. This CDR3 comprises 15 residues. Germline V gene lookup returns CDR1 SNHLY and CDR2 FYNNEI. Trimming took off 0 bases at V and 1 base at J, with 10 bases between the two ends. This clonotype appeared a few times.

The V gene is TRBV2, the J gene TRBJ2-7; D call uncertain. What was sequenced was blood. The clonotype comes from a woman between 35 and 50 years old in good health. The CDR3 DNA follows: TGTGCCAGCAGTGAAGCGCCTAGTGAGTCCTACGAGCAGTACTTC. Translating it yields CASSEAPSESYEQYF.